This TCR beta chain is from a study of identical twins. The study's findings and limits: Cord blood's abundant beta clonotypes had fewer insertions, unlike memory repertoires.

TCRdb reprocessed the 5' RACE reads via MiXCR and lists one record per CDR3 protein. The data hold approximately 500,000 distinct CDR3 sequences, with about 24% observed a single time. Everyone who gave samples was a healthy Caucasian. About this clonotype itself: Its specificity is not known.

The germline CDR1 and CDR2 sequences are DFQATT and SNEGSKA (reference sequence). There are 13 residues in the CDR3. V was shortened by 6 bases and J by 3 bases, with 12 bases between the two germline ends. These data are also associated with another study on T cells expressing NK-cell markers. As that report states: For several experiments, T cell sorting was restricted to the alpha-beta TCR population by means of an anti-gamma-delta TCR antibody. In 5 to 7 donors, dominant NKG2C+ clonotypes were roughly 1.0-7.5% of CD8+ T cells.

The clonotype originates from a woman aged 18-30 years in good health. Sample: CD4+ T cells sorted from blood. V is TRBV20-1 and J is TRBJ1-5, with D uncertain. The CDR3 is CSAEGRDNQPQHF. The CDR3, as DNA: TGCAGTGCAGAAGGACGGGACAATCAGCCCCAGCATTTT.